The clone carrying this TCR beta chain showed up just once. Its antigen is not identified. This sample stems from a study of PD-L1 blockade in urothelial cancer. Whole-study context: The authors examined blood 3 weeks (second dose) and 6 weeks after treatment start.

Findings and limits, study-wide: Clonality of blood TCR below the median before treatment predicted better survival. Enhanced expansion of tumor-associated blood clones at 3 weeks characterized durable-benefit patients.

Repertoires were generated with immunoSEQ multiplex PCR, while TCRdb's copy carries only in-frame clones and drops some. This table holds approximately 56,000 clones, about 85% found once. Time point noted: pretreatment peripheral blood. Disease in patients was locally advanced or metastatic urothelial carcinoma. V trimming: 2 bases; J trimming: 6 bases; junction bases outside the gene matches: 5. This CDR3 contains 15 residues. CDR1 is KGHSH and CDR2 is LQKENI in the germline V gene. Specimen: PBMCs, collected around atezolizumab (anti-PD-L1) treatment. V and J are TRBV18 and TRBJ1-5, with 9 nucleotides matching TRBD1. The sequence came from a man between 65 and 80 years old with urothelial cancer. CDR3 residues: CASSPETGGSQPQHF. The CDR3 DNA reads as TGTGCCAGCTCACCAGAGACAGGGGGATCTCAGCCCCAGCATTTT.